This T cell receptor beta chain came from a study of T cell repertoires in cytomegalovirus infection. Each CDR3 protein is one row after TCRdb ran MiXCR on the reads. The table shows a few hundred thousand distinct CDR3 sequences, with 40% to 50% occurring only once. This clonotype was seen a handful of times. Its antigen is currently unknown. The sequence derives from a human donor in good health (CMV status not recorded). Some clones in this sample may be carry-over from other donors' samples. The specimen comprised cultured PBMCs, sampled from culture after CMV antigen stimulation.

Here the CDR3 DNA reads TGTGCCAGCAGCACGGACAGGGGGCTCTATGGCTACACCTTC. As protein: CASSTDRGLYGYTF. The chain couples TRBV7-2 to TRBJ1-2, with 11 nucleotides matching TRBD1. Germline CDR1 and CDR2: SGHTA and FQGNSA. Trimming cost V 5 bases and J 4 bases; bases outside gene matches: 3. The CDR3 extends over 14 amino acids.